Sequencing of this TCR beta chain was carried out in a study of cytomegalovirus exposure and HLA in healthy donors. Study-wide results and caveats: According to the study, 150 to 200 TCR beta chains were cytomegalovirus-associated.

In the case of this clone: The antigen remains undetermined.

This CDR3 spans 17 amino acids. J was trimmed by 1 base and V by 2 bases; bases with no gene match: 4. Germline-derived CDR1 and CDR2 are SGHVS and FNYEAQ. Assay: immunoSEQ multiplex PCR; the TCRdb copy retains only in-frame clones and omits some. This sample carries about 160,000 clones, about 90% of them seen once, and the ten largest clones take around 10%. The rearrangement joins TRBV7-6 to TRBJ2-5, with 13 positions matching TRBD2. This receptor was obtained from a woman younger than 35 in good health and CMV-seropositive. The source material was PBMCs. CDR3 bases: TGTGCCAGCAGCTTACCCGGACTAGCGGGAGCCCAAGAGACCCAGTACTTC. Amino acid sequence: CASSLPGLAGAQETQYF.